The 17 T cell receptor beta chains listed next were all sequenced from one sample in a study of breast tumors, draining lymph nodes, adjacent tissues. The lymph nodes were axillary draining lymph nodes from breast cancer patients. TCRdb analysed the multiplex PCR reads with MiXCR anew, one entry per CDR3 protein. The table lists 180,000 or so distinct CDR3 sequences, around a third of them singletons, with 4% to 5.5% in the top ten. The specimen sequenced was axillary lymph node tissue. The receptors stem from a female donor with breast cancer. Some clones in this sample may be carry-over from other donors' samples.

This clonotype was detected ten times or more. The chain carries TRBV28 and TRBJ1-6, with TRBD1 matching over 7 bases. CDR1 and CDR2 (germline): MDHEN, SYDVKM. There are 16 residues in the CDR3. With V trimmed by 7 bases and J by 6 bases, 12 bases remained unmatched. The CDR3 loop is CASTLLEGAVNSPLHF. The DNA of the CDR3 is TGTGCCAGCACCTTACTGGAGGGGGCGGTTAATTCACCCCTCCACTTT.

Many counts were recorded for this clonotype. The V and J genes are TRBV2 and TRBJ1-5; tentatively, D is TRBD1 (5 bases). The germline gives CDR1 SNHLY, CDR2 FYNNEI. The CDR3 extends over 14 amino acids. Trimming shortened V by 6 bases and J by 4 bases, and 13 bases separated the two germline ends. CDR3 bases: TGTGCCAGCAGGGGGGACGGGGAAAATCAGCCCCAGCATTTT. Encoded protein: CASRGDGENQPQHF.

In this sample, this clonotype turned up many times. This chain's CDR3 is CSASAQETQYF. DNA of the CDR3: TGCAGTGCTTCAGCACAAGAGACCCAGTACTTC. This chain uses TRBV20-1 with TRBJ2-5; no definite D call. In germline, CDR1 is DFQATT, CDR2 SNEGSKA (reference sequence). V dropped 5 bases and J dropped 2 bases, with 6 bases sitting between them. The CDR3 length is 11 residues.

This clonotype was recorded only once. The rearrangement links TRBV6-7 to TRBJ2-7; 13 bases fit TRBD2. TRBV6-7 is given ORF status, its function remaining uncertain. The CDR3 is 16 residues long. Trimming took 2 bases from V and 5 from J; bases not matched to a gene: 6. In nucleotides, the CDR3 is TGTGCCAGCAGTTACCGGACTAGCGGGAGATTTAACGAGCAGTACTTC. Residues: CASSYRTSGRFNEQYF.

There are a few counts of this clonotype. One junction end does not reproduce the germline sequence, and a read error may be involved. The chain joins TRBV10-2 to TRBJ2-1; 11 bases match TRBD2. CDR1 and CDR2 (germline): WSHSY, SAAADI. This CDR3 region has 18 residues. CDR3 DNA: TGCGCCAGCAGGGACATAACTAGCGGGAGTAAATATCGCAATGGGCAGTTCTTC. The encoded protein is CASRDITSGSKYRNGQFF.

Comments on this clonotype: A read error may be the cause here, since a much bigger clone is one base away. The chain has TRBV20-1 and TRBJ2-2, with D perhaps being TRBD1 or TRBD2 (5 bases each). The V gene's germline CDR1 is DFQATT and CDR2 SNEGSKA (reference sequence). V lost 5 bases to trimming and J lost 4 bases, with 20 bases between them. The length of the CDR3 is 16 residues. The CDR3 bases are TGCAGTGCTCCTGGGGCTAGCATATCGACCACCGGGGAGCTGTTTTTT. As protein: CSAPGASISTTGELFF.

The sample holds many counts of this clonotype. The rearrangement uses TRBV6-5 and TRBJ1-2; D unclear. Germline loops: CDR1 MNHEY, CDR2 SVGAGI. CDR3 length equals 14 residues. Trimming removed 0 bases from V and 8 bases from J, with 13 bases in between. CDR3 region: CASSYSRREGGYTF. In DNA form, the CDR3 reads TGTGCCAGCAGTTACTCGAGACGAGAGGGAGGCTACACCTTC.

This clonotype was recorded at least ten times. This rearrangement joins TRBV19 to TRBJ2-6; D uncertain. With 5 bases removed from V and 0 bases from J, the gap between germline ends came to 17 bases. The CDR3 contains 18 residues. Germline lookup yields CDR1 LNHDA and CDR2 SQIVND (reference sequence). The CDR3 sequence: CASSLRTITYSGANVLTF. The CDR3 DNA reads as TGTGCCAGTAGTCTCCGCACGATCACTTACTCTGGGGCCAACGTCCTGACTTTC.

Note on this clonotype: Since no conserved phenylalanine or tryptophan closes the CDR3, a read error is the likely cause. The rearrangement uses TRBV6-5 and TRBJ1-2; TRBD1 aligns across 12 bases. With 4 bases clipped from V and 2 bases from J, the junction kept 2 bases outside the gene matches. The CDR3 totals 15 residues. CDR1 and CDR2 (germline): MNHEY, SVGAGI. CDR3 nucleotides: TGTGCCAGCAGTTGGGGACAGGGGGCGAACTATGGCTACACCTAC. Amino acid sequence: CASSWGQGANYGYTY.

To note about this clonotype: The conserved phenylalanine or tryptophan is not found at the CDR3 terminus, so this likely reflects a read error. The rearrangement links TRBV7-2 to TRBJ2-7; 12 bases align to TRBD1. Germline V gives CDR1 SGHTA, CDR2 FQGNSA. The CDR3 runs 14 residues. Trimming took 3 bases from V and 7 from J; bases not matched to a gene: 4. In DNA, the CDR3 is TGTGCCAGCAGCTTGGGACAGGGGGCGGGAGAGCAGTACTCC. This sequence encodes CASSLGQGAGEQYS.

About this clonotype itself: One base away lies a much larger clone, so this may be a sequencing read error. This sequence joins TRBV20-1 and TRBJ2-1; 10 nucleotides agree with TRBD2. This CDR3 comprises 15 residues. The J segment lost 6 bases and the V segment lost 1 base, leaving 6 bases of the junction unmatched. Per germline, CDR1 DFQATT and CDR2 SNEGSKA (reference sequence). This chain's CDR3 is CSARVDSGGSNEQFF. The CDR3 bases are TGCAGTGCTAGAGTTGATAGCGGGGGGAGCAATGAGCAGTTCTTC.

This clonotype was seen at least ten times. The rearrangement uses TRBV9 and TRBJ2-3, with D possibly being TRBD1 or TRBD2 (5 bases each). The CDR3 runs to 14 residues. Germline V gives CDR1 SGDLS, CDR2 YYNGEE. The ends were cut back, 3 bases at V and 6 bases at J, with 14 bases in the middle. The CDR3 spells CASSAGRVFDTQYF. CDR3 bases: TGTGCCAGCAGCGCGGGACGGGTGTTTGATACGCAGTATTTT.

In this sample, this clonotype turned up many times. This chain joins TRBV7-2 and TRBJ2-7, with 7 bases lining up with TRBD1. The junction had 3 bases not matched to a gene; V was cut back by 1 base and J by 6 bases. Per germline, CDR1 SGHTA and CDR2 FQGNSA. The CDR3 has 13 residues. DNA of the CDR3: TGTGCCAGCAGCTTAGGAGAGGGGGCCGAGCAGTACTTC. Protein product: CASSLGEGAEQYF.

The chain couples TRBV5-1 to TRBJ1-1; TRBD1 aligns across 7 bases. Losses at the gene ends were 0 bases for V and 1 base for J; bases not matched to a gene: 6. The CDR3 is 16 amino acids. The germline V gene has CDR1 SGHRS and CDR2 YFSETQ. The CDR3 region has the DNA TGCGCCAGCAGCTTGGCCGGACAGGCTGGGAACACTGAAGCTTTCTTT. Residues: CASSLAGQAGNTEAFF.

At least ten counts were recorded for this clonotype. The chain uses TRBV11-2 and TRBJ2-5; D is tentatively TRBD1 or TRBD2 (6 bases each). Germline loops: CDR1 SGHAT, CDR2 FQNNGV. V lost 7 bases to trimming and J lost 2 bases, with 17 bases between them. This CDR3 comprises 15 residues. Here the CDR3 reads CASTLGGLGQETQYF. The CDR3 bases are TGTGCCAGCACCCTAGGGGGGTTGGGGCAAGAGACCCAGTACTTC. Complete variable domain (other parts from reference TRBV11-2 and TRBJ2-5): EAGVAQSPRYKIIEKRQSVAFWCNPISGHATLYWYQQILGQGPKLLIQFQNNGVVDDSQLPKDRFSAERLKGVDSTLKIQPAKLEDSAVYLCASTLGGLGQETQYFGPGTRLLVL.

V usage is TRBV7-9 and J usage is TRBJ1-2, with 7 nucleotides matching TRBD1. The CDR3 extends over 12 amino acids. The J segment lost 12 bases and the V segment lost 9 bases, leaving 13 bases of the junction unmatched. Germline assignment: CDR1 SEHNR and CDR2 FQNEAQ (reference sequence). CDR3 protein: CASGDRAAGNTF. In nucleotides, the CDR3 is TGTGCCAGTGGAGACAGGGCTGCTGGAAACACCTTC.

The rearrangement uses TRBV19 and TRBJ2-6, with TRBD1 identical over 7 bases. With 8 bases clipped from V and 4 bases from J, the junction kept 8 bases outside the gene matches. The CDR3 has 15 amino acids. CDR1 LNHDA and CDR2 SQIVND come from the germline V gene (reference sequence). As DNA, the CDR3 is TGTGCCAGTCCAGACAGGGCCTCGGGGGCCAACGTCCTGACTTTC. Its translation: CASPDRASGANVLTF.